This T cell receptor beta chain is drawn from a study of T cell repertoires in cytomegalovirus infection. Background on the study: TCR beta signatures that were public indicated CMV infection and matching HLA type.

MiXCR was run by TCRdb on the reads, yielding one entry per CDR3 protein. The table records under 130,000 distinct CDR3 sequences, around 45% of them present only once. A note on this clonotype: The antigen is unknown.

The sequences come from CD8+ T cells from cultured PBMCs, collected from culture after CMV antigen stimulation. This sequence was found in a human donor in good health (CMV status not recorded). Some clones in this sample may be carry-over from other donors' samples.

CDR3 nucleotides: TGTGCCAGCAGCTTAGCGCTTGGGACAGGGTGGTCACCCCTCCACTTT. Protein: CASSLALGTGWSPLHF. The chain is built from TRBV7-9 and TRBJ1-6, with 9 bases aligning to TRBD1. CDR1 and CDR2 from the germline V gene are SEHNR and FQNEAQ (reference sequence). The CDR3 runs 16 residues. Germline trimming cut 0 bases from V and 10 bases from J; bases unmatched to any gene: 7.